The clone carrying this TCR beta chain has more than one count but fewer than ten. Its antigen is still unknown. With 60 Vbeta and 13 Jbeta primers, the PCR was carried out. Clones were read by immunoSEQ multiplex PCR, and TCRdb kept only the in-frame ones, dropping some. This table holds about 170,000 clones, 76% found once. Germline values: CDR1 SGHRS, CDR2 YFSETQ. CDR3 length: 17 residues. Trimming cost V 0 bases and J 5 bases; bases outside gene matches: 12. The data were taken from a study of cytomegalovirus exposure and HLA in healthy donors. Overall study results and limits: Trimming of TCR beta V- and J-genes showed a link, identified in a later analysis, to a missense DCLRE1C variant. Another analysis was done later, and it associated 15,000 to 20,000 TCR beta sequences with HLA alleles at 0.05 false discovery rate. In a later analysis, a genetic analysis reported fewer productive-TCR N-insertions in an Asian-associated ancestry cluster than the cohort average.

Healthy bone marrow donors made up the cohort. This sequence originates from a female donor in good health and CMV-seronegative. The sequenced material came from PBMCs. The chain combines TRBV5-1 with TRBJ2-5, with 8 bases identical to TRBD2. The CDR3 nucleotides read TGCGCCAGCAGCTTGGCGGGGGGGCCCCTCTCATGGGAGACCCAGTACTTC. Protein sequence: CASSLAGGPLSWETQYF.